The rows below give T cell receptor beta chains drawn from one sample of a study of cytomegalovirus exposure and HLA in healthy donors. Sequencing used immunoSEQ multiplex PCR; TCRdb keeps in-frame clones, though not all of them. The table shows around 100,000 clones, with around three quarters occurring only once. The sample consisted of PBMCs. The receptor set was obtained from a woman aged 40 to 50 in good health and CMV-seronegative. CDR3s include the opening cysteine and the closing phenylalanine or tryptophan. Fields, in order: clone size, J gene, D gene, V gene, CDR3 DNA, CDR3 protein. A D gene is named only where the DNA matches it firmly. Clone size is not always given. Where it is, it says once, few, many or a class for expanded clones.

>NA|TRBJ2-7|NA|TRBV7-9
TGTGCCAGCAGCTTAGCAGGACAGACCTACGAGCAGTACTTC
CASSLAGQTYEQYF
>NA|TRBJ2-2|NA|TRBV2
TGTGCCAGCAGTGCGACGGGGGCCGGGGAGCTGTTTTTT
CASSATGAGELFF
>NA|TRBJ2-5|TRBD2|TRBV9
TGTGCCAGCAGCGCCGGACTAGCGGGAGGGGTACAAGAGACCCAGTACTTC
CASSAGLAGGVQETQYF
>NA|TRBJ2-1|NA|TRBV9
TGTGCCAGCAGCCCTGGAGGGGGCAGGAACAATGAGCAGTTCTTC
CASSPGGGRNNEQFF
>NA|TRBJ1-1|TRBD1|TRBV5-4
TGTGCCAGCAGCCCAATGGACAGGGCAGTCACTGAAGCTTTCTTT
CASSPMDRAVTEAFF
>NA|TRBJ2-7|NA|TRBV7-9
TGTTCCAGCAGCTTAGGATCCGGGACAACCTACGAGCAGTACTTC
CSSSLGSGTTYEQYF
>NA|TRBJ2-3|TRBD2|TRBV5-1
TGCGCCAGCAGCCCCGGACTAGCGGGTCTCACAGATACGCAGTATTTT
CASSPGLAGLTDTQYF
>NA|TRBJ2-7|TRBD1|TRBV7-9
TGTTCCAACAGCTCCTACAGGGGGCAGTACGAGCAGTACTTC
CSNSSYRGQYEQYF
>NA|TRBJ2-7|NA|TRBV7-9
TGTTCCAGCAGCCTCCGGGGGACAGACTACGAGCAGTACTTC
CSSSLRGTDYEQYF
>NA|TRBJ2-7|TRBD1|TRBV27
TGTGCCAGCAGTTTCCACAGGGGGGTTACCGAGCAGTACTTC
CASSFHRGVTEQYF
>NA|TRBJ2-1|TRBD2|TRBV28
TGTGCCAGCAGGCCCGCTAGCGGGAACCCTTTTAGGAATGAGCAGTTCTTC
CASRPASGNPFRNEQFF
>NA|TRBJ2-1|NA|TRBV4-3
TGCGCCAGCAGCCAAAATGTTGGGGCTTACAATGAGCAGTTCTTC
CASSQNVGAYNEQFF
>NA|TRBJ2-1|NA|TRBV19
TGTGCCAGTACCATGAGGTCCGGGACCGGGGGCAATGAGCAGTTCTTC
CASTMRSGTGGNEQFF
>few|TRBJ1-3|TRBD1|TRBV11-2
TGTGCCAGCAGCCCAGCAGGGGGTGGAAACACCATATATTTT
CASSPAGGGNTIYF
>NA|TRBJ2-7|NA|TRBV6-1
TGTGCCAGCAAAGGGGAACCTAACGAGTTAGGCGAGCAGTACTTC
CASKGEPNELGEQYF
>NA|TRBJ1-1|NA|TRBV19
TGTGCCAGTAGTATAGACCGGGAGCAAAGCGCTTTCTTT
CASSIDREQSAFF
>NA|TRBJ1-6|NA|TRBV19
TGTGCCAGTAGTATCGCGTCGGGCTCCTATAATTCACCCCTCCACTTT
CASSIASGSYNSPLHF
>NA|TRBJ2-2|TRBD2|TRBV7-6
TGTGCCAGCAGCACGGGACTAGCGGGACCCGCGGGCACCGGGGAGCTGTTTTTT
CASSTGLAGPAGTGELFF
>NA|TRBJ1-1|TRBD1|TRBV28
TGTGCCAGCACCACCCAGGGACAGGAGAACACTGAGGCTTTCTTT
CASTTQGQENTEAFF
>NA|TRBJ2-3|TRBD2|TRBV18
TGTGCCAGCTCACCCCTAGCGGGGGTCACAGATACGCAGTATTTT
CASSPLAGVTDTQYF
>NA|TRBJ2-7|NA|TRBV21-1
TGTGCCAGCAGCAAAGAAGGGACAGAAGCCTACGGGCAGTACTTC
CASSKEGTEAYGQYF
>once|TRBJ1-5|NA|TRBV18
TGTGCCAGCTCACAGTCCAGGGGTTATCAGCCCCAGCATTTT
CASSQSRGYQPQHF
>NA|TRBJ2-1|TRBD2|TRBV27
TGTGCCAGCAGGGCTAGCGGGAGCTCCTACAATGAGCAGTTCTTC
CASRASGSSYNEQFF
>NA|TRBJ1-4|NA|TRBV9
TGTGCCAGCAGCGTAGCCCCCGACAGTAATGAAAAACTGTTTTTT
CASSVAPDSNEKLFF
>NA|TRBJ2-3|TRBD2|TRBV5-1
TGCGCCAGCAGCTTGGGTCCGGGGGGGCCAAATACGCAGTATTTT
CASSLGPGGPNTQYF
>NA|TRBJ1-2|TRBD1|TRBV6-1
TGTGCCAGCATCGGGGACAGGGGGCTGTATGGCTACACCTTC
CASIGDRGLYGYTF
>NA|TRBJ2-3|TRBD2|TRBV27
TGTGCCAGCAGTTTACACGGGACTAGCGGGGGTGCAGATACGCAGTATTTT
CASSLHGTSGGADTQYF
>once|TRBJ1-1|NA|TRBV4-1
TGCGCCAGCAGCCAAGAGGAGTGGTCTGAAGCTTTCTTT
CASSQEEWSEAFF
>NA|TRBJ1-1|NA|TRBV9
TGTGCCAGCAGCGTAGGGTCGGTTAACACTGAAGCTTTCTTT
CASSVGSVNTEAFF